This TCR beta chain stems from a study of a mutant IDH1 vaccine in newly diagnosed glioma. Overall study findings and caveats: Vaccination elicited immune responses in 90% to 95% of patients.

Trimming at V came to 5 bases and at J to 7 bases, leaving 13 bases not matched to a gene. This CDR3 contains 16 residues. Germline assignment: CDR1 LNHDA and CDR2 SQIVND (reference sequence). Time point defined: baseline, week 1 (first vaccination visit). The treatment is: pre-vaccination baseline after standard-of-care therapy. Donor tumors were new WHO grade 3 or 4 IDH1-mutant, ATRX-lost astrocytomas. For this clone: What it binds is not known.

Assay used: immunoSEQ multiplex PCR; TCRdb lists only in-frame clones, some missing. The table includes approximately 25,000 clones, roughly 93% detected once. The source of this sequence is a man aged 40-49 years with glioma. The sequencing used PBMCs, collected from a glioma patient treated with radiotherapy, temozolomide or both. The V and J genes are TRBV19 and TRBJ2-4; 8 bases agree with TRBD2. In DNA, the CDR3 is TGTGCCAGTAGTCTGACGGGACTAGGAGGGGCGAACATTCAGTACTTC. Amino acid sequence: CASSLTGLGGANIQYF.